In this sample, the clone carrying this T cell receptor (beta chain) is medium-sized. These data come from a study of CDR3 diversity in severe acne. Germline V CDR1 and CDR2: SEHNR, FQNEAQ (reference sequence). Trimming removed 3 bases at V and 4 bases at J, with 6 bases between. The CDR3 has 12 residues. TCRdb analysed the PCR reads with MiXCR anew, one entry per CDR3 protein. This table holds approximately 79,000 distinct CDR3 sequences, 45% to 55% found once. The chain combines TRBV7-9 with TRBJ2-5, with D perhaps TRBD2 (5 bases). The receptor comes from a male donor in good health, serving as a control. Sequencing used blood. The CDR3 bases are TGTGCCAGCAGCTTGAGCGGAGAGACCCAGTACTTC. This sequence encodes CASSLSGETQYF.